This TCR beta chain was obtained from a study of blood T cell repertoires in COVID-19. This table comes from immunoSEQ multiplex PCR, and its TCRdb copy is limited to in-frame clones, with some not included. The sample lists almost 90,000 clones, about 90% occurring once. A single count supports this clone. Sequenced input: peripheral blood. This TCR was recovered from a man aged 18 to 29 with COVID-19, enrolled during active disease.

DNA for the CDR3: TGTGCCAGCAGAGGGACAGGGGACCGTGATGGCTATGGCTACACCTTC. This translates into CASRGTGDRDGYGYTF. V is TRBV7-9 and J is TRBJ1-2, with 10 bases identical to TRBD1. Unmatched junction bases numbered 11, after V lost 6 bases and J lost 4 bases. Germline V CDR1 and CDR2: SEHNR, FQNEAQ (reference sequence). CDR3 length equals 16 residues. Full variable domain (missing parts from reference TRBV7-9 and TRBJ1-2): DTGVSQNPRHKITKRGQNVTFRCDPISEHNRLYWYRQTLGQGPEFLTYFQNEAQLEKSRLLSDRFSAERPKGSFSTLEIQRTEQGDSAMYLCASRGTGDRDGYGYTFGSGTRLTVV.